What follows describes a single TCR beta chain. The source of the sample is a study of blood T cell repertoires in COVID-19. Study overall: Sample material is recorded as cDNA or gDNA derived from T cells, B-cell-depleted T cells, or PBMCs.

The germline V gene encodes CDR1 MDHEN and CDR2 SYDVKM. The CDR3 totals 13 residues. V lost 5 bases and J 6 bases, leaving 10 bases between the germline ends. Study processing details: Nucleated cell counts were estimated from reference gene primer amplification. Assay used: immunoSEQ multiplex PCR; TCRdb lists only in-frame clones, some missing. V, J and clone size are those of that table, while D and trimming were read from the DNA. The sample consists of almost 50,000 clones, roughly two thirds of them appearing once. The specimen sequenced was peripheral blood. The TCR comes from a woman between 65 and 79 years old with acute or convalescent COVID-19. V is TRBV28 and J is TRBJ2-2; the D gene is possibly TRBD2 (6 bases). The CDR3 loop reads CASSRRLAGELFF. As DNA, the CDR3 is TGTGCCAGCAGTCGAAGACTAGCCGGGGAGCTGTTTTTT.